Detailed here is one TCR beta chain. Its specificity is not known. TCRdb reanalysed the 5' RACE reads using MiXCR and keeps one entry per CDR3 protein. This table holds about 73,000 distinct CDR3 sequences, roughly 13% found once. The data are from a study of early T cells in non-severe SARS-CoV-2 infection. Study details: Whole-blood bulk RNA, unsorted, was sequenced, and chains were unpaired.

Notes on the study in general: Anti-spike CD8 responses were favored in VDJdb matching, and private and CD4 specificities were missed.

This CDR3 is built from 15 residues. The V gene's germline CDR1 is KGHSH and CDR2 LQKENI. Trimming shortened V by 3 bases and J by 3 bases, and 14 bases separated the two germline ends. Sequences were obtained from whole blood. The TCR was taken from an adult who was a healthcare worker with PCR-confirmed SARS-CoV-2 infection or an uninfected control (not recorded which). The rearrangement uses TRBV18 and TRBJ1-1, with a weak D call TRBD1 (6 bases). The CDR3 DNA reads as TGTGCCAGCTCACCTGAACAGGGAGGGCACACTGAAGCTTTCTTT. Protein sequence: CASSPEQGGHTEAFF.